This T cell receptor (beta chain) came from a study of blood T cell repertoires in COVID-19. Study summary: Donors in the United States, Italy and Spain gave samples during acute or convalescent COVID-19. Nucleic acid was either cDNA or gDNA, and it came from T cells, B-cell-depleted T cells, or PBMCs.

Authors' analysis steps: Estimates of nucleated cell counts were drawn from the amplification of reference gene primers. The repertoire was sequenced with immunoSEQ multiplex PCR; TCRdb's copy has only in-frame clones and lacks some. V and J calls and clone size follow that table, whereas D and trimming were derived from the DNA. The repertoire has 150,000 or so clones, 60% to 85% of them found once; the top ten carry 4.5%. Sequencing was done on a sample of peripheral blood. This receptor was identified in an elderly woman with active or convalescent COVID-19.

CDR3 DNA sequence: TGTGCCAGCAGTGTAGGGGGAATGAACACCGGGGAGCTGTTTTTT. Translation gives CASSVGGMNTGELFF. The rearrangement joins TRBV2 to TRBJ2-2, with D tentatively TRBD1 (6 bases). CDR3 size: 15 residues. CDR1 is SNHLY and CDR2 is FYNNEI in the germline V gene. Trimming took off 4 bases at V and 1 base at J, with 10 bases between the two ends.